A single sample gave rise to the 9 T cell receptor beta chains below, sequenced in a study of T cells in Graves' hyperthyroidism and ophthalmopathy (dated by TCRdb to about 2019). The method was multiplex PCR. TCRdb records Illumina HiSeq 2000 as the sequencer. The TCR beta CDR3 regions were amplified from RNA transcripts. A first-round RT-PCR of the TCR CDR3 used the HTBI primer set with the Qiagen OneStep RT-PCR kit. TCRdb itself trimmed the public reads at Q25 with fastp, ran MiXCR and retained productive beta chains. Rows are unified per CDR3 protein, each entry keeping the most common DNA and genes. This sample is represented by around 690,000 distinct CDR3 sequences; around 16% of them were singletons. 15% to 17% of the sample goes to the ten largest clones. The sample consisted of blood. The receptors stem from a man between 50 and 59 years old with Graves' hyperthyroidism.

This clonotype was recorded many times. The chain uses TRBV30 and TRBJ1-1; D might be TRBD1 (5 bases). The germline gives CDR1 GTSNPN, CDR2 SVGIG (reference sequence). The V and J ends lost 2 bases and 3 bases respectively, with 10 bases between them. This CDR3 is 13 amino acids long. The CDR3 DNA reads as TGTGCCTGGAGTTGGGCGGGGGACACTGAAGCTTTCTTT. This codes for CAWSWAGDTEAFF.

This clonotype was picked up many times. The rearrangement joins TRBV28 to TRBJ1-6; 7 bases are a match to TRBD1. The CDR3 totals 13 residues. Trimming took 5 bases from V and 9 from J; bases not matched to a gene: 4. CDR1 and CDR2 from the germline V gene are MDHEN and SYDVKM. CDR3 in amino acids: CASSPGTVSPLHF. As DNA, the CDR3 is TGTGCCAGCAGTCCCGGGACAGTTTCACCCCTCCACTTT.

The rearrangement joins TRBV4-3 to TRBJ1-6; 9 bases line up with TRBD1. The germline V gene encodes CDR1 LGHNA and CDR2 YSLEER. The CDR3 contains 16 residues. J lost 7 bases, V lost 3 bases, and 7 bases had no gene match. This CDR3 is CASSQSPGQGNSPLHF. The CDR3 bases are TGCGCCAGCAGCCAGTCCCCGGGACAGGGAAATTCACCCCTCCACTTT.

The chain uses TRBV27 and TRBJ1-2; 9 bases match TRBD1. This CDR3 is 16 amino acids long. Trimming cost V 7 bases and J 7 bases; bases outside gene matches: 16. From germline, CDR1 is MNHEY and CDR2 SMNVEV (reference sequence). In nucleotides, the CDR3 is TGTGCCAGCACCACCCTAGTCGGGACAGGGTTGGGTGGCTACACCTTC. Protein: CASTTLVGTGLGGYTF.

The rearrangement joins TRBV20-1 to TRBJ2-3, with 15 positions matching TRBD2. The germline V gene has CDR1 DFQATT and CDR2 SNEGSKA (reference sequence). V gave up 0 bases and J gave up 4 bases; unmatched junction bases: 8. This CDR3 region has 18 residues. The CDR3 sequence: CSARDGGLAGGFSDTQYF. DNA of the CDR3: TGCAGTGCTAGAGATGGAGGACTAGCGGGAGGGTTTTCAGATACGCAGTATTTT.

This clonotype was observed many times. The chain joins TRBV28 to TRBJ2-1; D ambiguous. The CDR3 contains 14 residues. Deletions cut 3 bases from V and 7 bases from J, with 13 bases between. Germline lookup yields CDR1 MDHEN and CDR2 SYDVKM. CDR3 coding DNA: TGTGCCAGCAGTTTGCCGAGACTTCTGAATGAGCAGTTCTTC. It is translated as CASSLPRLLNEQFF. The whole variable domain, remainder taken from reference TRBV28 and TRBJ2-1, is DVKVTQSSRYLVKRTGEKVFLECVQDMDHENMFWYRQDPGLGLRLIYFSYDVKMKEKGDIPEGYSVSREKKERFSLILESASTNQTSMYLCASSLPRLLNEQFFGPGTRLTVL.

The chain uses TRBV7-2 and TRBJ1-5; D is uncertain. Per germline, CDR1 SGHTA and CDR2 FQGNSA. Trimming took 1 base from V and 0 from J, leaving 10 bases between them. This CDR3 is 16 amino acids long. CDR3: CASSLVSGLSNQPQHF. The CDR3 nucleotides read TGTGCCAGCAGCTTAGTCTCCGGACTTAGCAATCAGCCCCAGCATTTT.

CDR3 in amino acids: CASSEGSSRWSEAFF. CDR3 nucleotide sequence: TGTGCCAGCAGTGAAGGAAGCAGCAGGTGGTCTGAAGCTTTCTTT. The V gene is TRBV6-1, the J gene TRBJ1-1; D gene unclear. Germline values: CDR1 MNHNS, CDR2 SASEGT. Trimming removed 1 base at V and 6 bases at J, with 15 bases between. The CDR3 length is 15 residues.

The gene calls are TRBV4-2 and TRBJ2-5; 11 nucleotides line up with TRBD1. Germline V gene data show CDR1 as LGHNA and CDR2 as YNFKEQ. The CDR3 consists of 16 residues. V was pared by 5 bases and J by 4 bases, with 9 bases of the junction left unmatched. The CDR3 is CASSSAGTGGGETQYF. CDR3 DNA: TGTGCCAGCAGCAGTGCCGGGACAGGGGGTGGAGAGACCCAGTACTTC.